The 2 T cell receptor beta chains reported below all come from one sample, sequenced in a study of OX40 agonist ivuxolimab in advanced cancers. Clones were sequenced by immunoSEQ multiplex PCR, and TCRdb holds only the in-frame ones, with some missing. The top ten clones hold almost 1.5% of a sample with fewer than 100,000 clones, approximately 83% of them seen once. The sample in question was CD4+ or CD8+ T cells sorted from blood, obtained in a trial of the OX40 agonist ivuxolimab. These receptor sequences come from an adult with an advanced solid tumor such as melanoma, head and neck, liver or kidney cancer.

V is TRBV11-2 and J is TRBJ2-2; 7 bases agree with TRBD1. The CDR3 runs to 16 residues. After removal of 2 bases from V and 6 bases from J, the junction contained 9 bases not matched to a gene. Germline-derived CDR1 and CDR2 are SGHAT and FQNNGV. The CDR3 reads CASSLHPGGRAGELFF. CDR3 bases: TGTGCCAGCAGCTTACACCCAGGGGGAAGGGCCGGGGAGCTGTTTTTT.

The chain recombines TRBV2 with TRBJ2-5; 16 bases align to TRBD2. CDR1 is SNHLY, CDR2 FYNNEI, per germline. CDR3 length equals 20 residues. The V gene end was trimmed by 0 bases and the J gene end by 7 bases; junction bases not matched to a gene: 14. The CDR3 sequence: CASSEASGTSGGAGRLTQYF. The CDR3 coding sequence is TGTGCCAGCAGTGAAGCGTCCGGGACTAGCGGGGGGGCGGGTCGTTTGACCCAGTACTTC.